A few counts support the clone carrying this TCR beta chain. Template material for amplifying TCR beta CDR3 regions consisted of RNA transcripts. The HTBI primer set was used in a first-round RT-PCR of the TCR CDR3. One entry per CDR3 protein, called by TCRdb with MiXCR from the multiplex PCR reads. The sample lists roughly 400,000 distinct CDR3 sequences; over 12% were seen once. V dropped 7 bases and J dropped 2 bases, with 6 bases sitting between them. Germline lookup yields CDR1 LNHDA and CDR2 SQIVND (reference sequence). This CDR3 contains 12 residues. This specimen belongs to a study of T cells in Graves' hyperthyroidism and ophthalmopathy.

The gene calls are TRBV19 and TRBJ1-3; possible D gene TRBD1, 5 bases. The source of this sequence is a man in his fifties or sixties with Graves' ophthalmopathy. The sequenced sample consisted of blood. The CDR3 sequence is CASMGAGNTIYF. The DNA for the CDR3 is TGTGCCAGTATGGGGGCTGGAAACACCATATATTTT.